Described below is a single T cell receptor (beta chain) sequence and its context. CDR3 size: 17 residues. V was pared by 3 bases and J by 7 bases, with 20 bases between. CDR1 is SGHRS, CDR2 YFSETQ, per germline. In the source study's methods: Estimation of nucleated cell counts was performed using reference gene primer amplification. The data were produced by immunoSEQ multiplex PCR, yet TCRdb's version contains in-frame clones alone and is incomplete. V and J calls and clone size come straight from that table; D and trimming were deduced from the DNA. This sample carries some 300,000 clones, less than 90% of them seen once, and the ten largest clones take roughly 14%. The entry originates in a study of blood T cell repertoires in COVID-19. Study overall: The United States, Italy and Spain supplied acute and convalescent COVID-19 samples.

Sequencing was performed on peripheral blood. The V and J genes are TRBV5-1 and TRBJ1-6, with a tentative D call TRBD1 (5 bases). The clonotype originates from a woman aged 65 to 85 with COVID-19, enrolled during active disease. This CDR3 reads CASSSTAGGDGNSPLHF. The CDR3, as DNA: TGCGCCAGCAGCTCCACCGCTGGGGGGGATGGAAATTCACCCCTCCACTTT.